The T cell receptor beta chain under discussion was sequenced for a study of T cells expressing NK-cell markers. As for the study in general: Cells sorted as CD3+CD56+NKG2C+, CD3+CD56+NKG2C- and CD3+CD56-NKG2C+ T cells supplied the TCR beta repertoires. Points from the study as a whole: Evidence did not settle whether expanded NKG2C+ T cell clones targeted HCMV. In a handful of donors, these clonotypes also led the CD3+CD56-NKG2C+ fraction. As a fraction of CD8+ T cells, dominant NKG2C+ clonotypes reached roughly 1.0-8% in six donors.

TCRdb reworked the 5' RACE reads into one entry per CDR3 protein, no DNA. The sample yields roughly 390,000 distinct CDR3 sequences, of which the top ten take up about 10%. Details on this clonotype: No antigen is known for it.

Sequenced: blood T cells: a sorted CD56 or NKG2C T cell subset, CD4+ or CD8+ T cells, or bulk PBMC T cells (not recorded which). This receptor was taken from a woman aged 50 to 60 in good health.

CDR3 amino acids: CASSQDLPGSMNTEAFF. This chain links TRBV4-1 with TRBJ1-1; TCRdb's D gene call, TRBD1, goes unchecked for lack of DNA. CDR3 length: 17 amino acids. From germline, CDR1 is MGHRA and CDR2 YSYEKL.